Listed below are T cell receptor beta chains from one sample, sequenced in a study of blood T cell repertoires in COVID-19. Clones were read by immunoSEQ multiplex PCR, and TCRdb kept only the in-frame ones, dropping some. The table records fewer than 150,000 clones, roughly nine tenths of them present only once. The source material was peripheral blood. The origin of the receptors is a man aged 70 or older who had recovered from COVID-19. Both conserved end residues are part of each CDR3. D genes are given only for firm matches. Some rows have no size entry. The others give once, few or many, or a class for an expanded clone.

>TRBJ1-6|TRBV11-3|TRBD1|-
CASLGGTGGNWALHF
TGTGCCAGCCTCGGGGGGACAGGGGGGAATTGGGCCCTCCACTTT
>TRBJ1-1|TRBV28|-|-
CASTLNPGSMNTEAFF
TGTGCCAGCACCCTAAACCCAGGGTCCATGAACACTGAAGCTTTCTTT
>TRBJ2-1|TRBV6-5|TRBD1|once
CASSLQGDEQFF
TGTGCCAGCAGTCTACAGGGGGATGAGCAGTTCTTC
>TRBJ1-1|TRBV5-6|-|-
CASSLDRRNTEAFF
TGTGCCAGCAGCCTAGACAGGAGGAACACTGAAGCTTTCTTT
>TRBJ2-7|TRBV28|-|-
CASNLGGAGYEQYF
TGTGCCAGCAACCTGGGGGGGGCCGGGTACGAGCAGTACTTC
>TRBJ1-2|TRBV7-6|-|once
CASSPPSWTDYGYTF
TGTGCCAGCAGCCCCCCCAGCTGGACAGATTATGGCTACACCTTC
>TRBJ2-7|TRBV7-3|TRBD1|-
CASSLGQEYEQYF
TGTGCCAGCAGCTTGGGACAGGAGTACGAGCAGTACTTC
>TRBJ1-5|TRBV2|-|-
CASSEDRDNQPQHF
TGTGCCAGCAGTGAGGACCGGGACAATCAGCCCCAGCATTTT
>TRBJ1-1|TRBV27|-|-
CASSLSRDTEAFF
TGTGCCAGCAGTTTGTCGAGGGACACTGAAGCTTTCTTT
>TRBJ1-1|TRBV3-1/TRBV3-2|-|-
CASSPHDHFTEAFF
TGTGCCAGCAGCCCGCACGATCACTTCACTGAAGCTTTCTTT
>TRBJ1-6|TRBV2|-|-
CASSEAEGEFNSPLHF
TGTGCCAGCAGTGAAGCGGAGGGAGAGTTTAATTCACCCCTCCACTTT
>TRBJ1-3|TRBV10-2|-|-
CASSGIIRGNTIYF
TGCGCCAGCTCAGGGATCATCCGTGGAAACACCATATATTTT
>TRBJ2-3|TRBV10-3|TRBD2|once
CAISDGLAGGGTDTQYF
TGTGCCATCAGTGACGGGCTAGCGGGAGGAGGGACAGATACGCAGTATTTT
>TRBJ2-3|TRBV7-3|-|-
CASSTGLPSPTDTQYF
TGTGCCAGCAGCACGGGACTTCCGTCCCCCACAGATACGCAGTATTTT
>TRBJ2-2|TRBV7-9|TRBD1|-
CASSPPGTGVTGELFF
TGTGCCAGCAGCCCCCCCGGGACAGGGGTCACCGGGGAGCTGTTTTTT
>TRBJ1-2|TRBV5-1|-|-
CASSPGQIYGYTF
TGCGCCAGCAGCCCGGGACAAATCTATGGCTACACCTTC
>TRBJ2-4|TRBV7-8|-|-
CASSLGRGNIQYF
TGTGCCAGCAGCTTAGGGCGGGGAAACATTCAGTACTTC
>TRBJ1-4|TRBV9|TRBD1|-
CASSARINRGNEKLFF
TGTGCCAGCAGCGCCCGCATAAACAGGGGGAATGAAAAACTGTTTTTT
>TRBJ1-5|TRBV18|TRBD1|-
CASSPGTGLSNQPQHF
TGTGCCAGCTCACCGGGGACAGGGTTGAGCAATCAGCCCCAGCATTTT
>TRBJ2-6|TRBV30|-|-
CACGGPVSGANVLTF
TGTGCCTGCGGCGGCCCAGTCTCTGGGGCCAACGTCCTGACTTTC
>TRBJ2-3|TRBV3-1/TRBV3-2|TRBD1|-
CASSLTSAGQGITDTQYF
TGTGCCAGCAGCCTAACCTCCGCGGGACAGGGAATCACAGATACGCAGTATTTT
>TRBJ1-6|TRBV5-1|-|once
CASSLPKTDSPLHF
TGCGCCAGCAGCTTGCCTAAAACTGATTCACCCCTCCACTTT
>TRBJ2-3|TRBV24-1|-|-
CATSDFTGSGVDTQYF
TGTGCCACCAGTGATTTTACAGGGTCGGGTGTAGATACGCAGTATTTT
>TRBJ2-5|TRBV6-6|-|-
CASSYGLQETQYF
TGTGCCAGCAGTTACGGGCTTCAAGAGACCCAGTACTTC
>TRBJ2-3|TRBV5-8|-|-
CASSLARQGTDTQYF
TGTGCCAGCAGCTTGGCCAGACAGGGCACAGATACGCAGTATTTT
>TRBJ1-1|TRBV7-2|-|-
CASSPARAFGEAFF
TGTGCCAGCAGCCCGGCCAGGGCCTTTGGTGAAGCTTTCTTT
>TRBJ2-3|TRBV2|-|-
CASSDEVDTQYF
TGTGCCAGCAGCGATGAGGTGGATACGCAGTATTTT
>TRBJ1-2|TRBV6-5|-|-
CASSYSSGGAFGYTF
TGTGCCAGCAGTTACTCGAGCGGGGGGGCGTTTGGCTACACCTTC
>TRBJ2-5|TRBV19|-|few
CASSMTLDQETQYF
TGTGCCAGTAGTATGACACTAGACCAAGAGACCCAGTACTTC
>TRBJ2-7|TRBV5-1|-|-
CASSFAGSPSYEQYF
TGCGCCAGCAGCTTCGCGGGATCCCCCTCCTACGAGCAGTACTTC
>TRBJ1-4|TRBV25-1|TRBD1|-
CASSDPGGAREKLFF
TGTGCCAGCAGCGATCCAGGGGGCGCAAGGGAAAAACTGTTTTTT
>TRBJ1-1|TRBV19|TRBD1|-
CASSMLRRQGRKVEAFF
TGTGCCAGTAGTATGTTACGACGACAGGGGCGAAAAGTTGAAGCTTTCTTT
>TRBJ2-3|TRBV19|TRBD1|-
CASRSRDRETDTQYF
TGTGCCAGTAGAAGCCGGGACAGGGAGACAGATACGCAGTATTTT